Listed below are T cell receptor beta chains from one sample, sequenced in a study of OX40 agonist ivuxolimab in advanced cancers. Libraries were prepared by immunoSEQ multiplex PCR; TCRdb keeps only in-frame clonotypes and omits some of them. This table holds about 120,000 clones, about 94% found once. This material consisted of CD4+ or CD8+ T cells sorted from blood, taken in a trial of the OX40 agonist ivuxolimab. All receptors derive from an adult with an advanced solid tumor such as melanoma, head and neck, liver or kidney cancer. CDR3s include the opening cysteine and the closing phenylalanine or tryptophan. A D gene is named only where the DNA matches it firmly. Clone sizes are given selectively: once, few, many, or a class where the clone is expanded.

TRBV5-5	15	TRBJ1-5	-	-	CASSLTGWDDQPQHF	TGTGCCAGCAGCTTGACAGGTTGGGACGATCAGCCCCAGCATTTT
TRBV7-3	14	TRBJ2-5	-	-	CASSLMGGGETQYF	TGTGCCAGCAGCTTAATGGGCGGTGGAGAGACCCAGTACTTC
TRBV7-3	13	TRBJ1-1	-	-	CASSSTGNTEAFF	TGTGCCAGCAGCTCAACAGGGAACACTGAAGCTTTCTTT
TRBV6-5	14	TRBJ2-3	-	-	CASSIHRQADTQYF	TGTGCCAGCAGTATTCACAGACAGGCAGATACGCAGTATTTT
TRBV10-1	13	TRBJ2-2	-	few	CASSESPTGELFF	TGCGCCAGCAGTGAGTCACCAACCGGGGAGCTGTTTTTT
TRBV7-3	12	TRBJ1-1	-	-	CASSLDHTEAFF	TGTGCCAGCAGCTTGGACCACACTGAAGCTTTCTTT
TRBV7-3	15	TRBJ1-1	-	-	CASSLQRIGYTEAFF	TGTGCCAGCAGCTTACAGCGTATAGGATACACTGAAGCTTTCTTT
TRBV30	14	TRBJ1-6	TRBD1	-	CAWSHRTGNSPLHF	TGTGCCTGGAGTCACAGGACAGGCAATTCACCCCTCCACTTT
TRBV6-1	14	TRBJ1-1	TRBD1	-	CASSFGTDFAEAFF	TGTGCCAGCAGTTTCGGGACAGACTTCGCTGAAGCTTTCTTT
TRBV15	13	TRBJ1-5	-	few	CATSRDYPQPQHF	TGTGCCACCAGCAGAGATTATCCACAGCCCCAGCATTTT
TRBV25-1	17	TRBJ2-1	TRBD2	-	CASSDYLAGAAHNEQFF	TGTGCCAGCAGTGATTACCTAGCGGGGGCGGCCCACAATGAGCAGTTCTTC
TRBV7-9	13	TRBJ1-5	-	-	CASSLAAYQPQHF	TGTGCCAGCAGCTTGGCGGCTTATCAGCCCCAGCATTTT
TRBV4-1	14	TRBJ2-7	-	-	CASSQAGSYGEQYF	TGCGCCAGCAGCCAAGCCGGGAGTTATGGCGAGCAGTACTTC
TRBV7-9	14	TRBJ2-3	-	once	CASSRPGLTDTQYF	TGTGCCAGCAGCCGCCCTGGACTCACAGATACGCAGTATTTT
TRBV5-1	16	TRBJ2-4	-	once	CASSLPGGGAKNIQYF	TGCGCCAGCAGCTTGCCCGGTGGGGGAGCCAAAAACATTCAGTACTTC
TRBV5-5	14	TRBJ2-5	-	-	CASSPHGIQETQYF	TGTGCCAGCAGCCCGCACGGGATTCAAGAGACCCAGTACTTC
TRBV7-3	14	TRBJ2-3	TRBD1	-	CASSYRTGPDTQYF	TGTGCCAGCAGCTATCGGACAGGGCCAGATACGCAGTATTTT
TRBV28	17	TRBJ1-2	-	-	CASSFLGQISFNYGYTF	TGTGCCAGCAGTTTTCTAGGACAGATCTCATTTAACTATGGCTACACCTTC
TRBV5-5	18	TRBJ2-6	-	once	CASSFLSNSGTGANVLTF	TGTGCCAGCAGCTTTTTATCCAATTCAGGGACCGGGGCCAACGTCCTGACTTTC
TRBV6-1	11	TRBJ2-7	-	-	CASTRAGEQYF	TGTGCCAGCACACGGGCGGGCGAGCAGTACTTC
TRBV30	13	TRBJ1-6	TRBD1	-	CACGTDYNSPLHF	TGTGCCTGTGGGACAGACTATAATTCACCCCTCCACTTT
TRBV7-3	14	TRBJ1-1	TRBD1	-	CASSSGQVHTEAFF	TGTGCCAGCAGCTCAGGACAGGTTCACACCGAAGCTTTCTTT
TRBV14	17	TRBJ2-2	-	-	CASSQPSRAANTGELFF	TGTGCCAGCAGCCAGCCGTCCCGGGCAGCGAACACCGGGGAGCTGTTTTTT
TRBV9	16	TRBJ1-2	TRBD1	-	CASSVGGTDYNYGYTF	TGTGCCAGCAGCGTAGGGGGGACAGACTATAACTATGGCTACACCTTC
TRBV11-2	15	TRBJ2-2	-	-	CASSLRLRNTGELFF	TGTGCCAGCAGCTTAAGGTTACGGAACACCGGGGAGCTGTTTTTT
TRBV5-1	16	TRBJ2-3	-	-	CASSRLGGPSTDTQYF	TGCGCCAGCAGCCGCCTGGGTGGTCCGAGCACAGATACGCAGTATTTT
TRBV2	15	TRBJ1-5	-	-	CASSDQGSSNQPQHF	TGTGCCAGCAGTGACCAGGGAAGTAGCAATCAGCCCCAGCATTTT
TRBV6-5	14	TRBJ1-6	-	once	CASGLEGLRSPLHF	TGTGCCAGCGGCCTTGAGGGTCTTCGATCACCCCTCCACTTT
TRBV29-1	12	TRBJ2-5	-	few	CSVFSGQETQYF	TGCAGCGTTTTCAGCGGACAAGAGACCCAGTACTTC
TRBV15	19	TRBJ1-3	-	-	CATSRDYGTGRFSGNTIYF	TGTGCCACCAGCAGAGATTATGGGACGGGGAGGTTTTCCGGAAACACCATATATTTT
TRBV5-4	13	TRBJ2-2	-	-	CASSTQGTGELFF	TGTGCCAGCAGCACACAGGGCACCGGGGAGCTGTTTTTT
TRBV6-5	15	TRBJ1-2	TRBD1	-	CASSLSWQGAGGYTF	TGTGCCAGCAGTCTCTCCTGGCAGGGGGCAGGTGGCTACACCTTC
TRBV6-1	13	TRBJ2-1	-	-	CASRTGIAYEQFF	TGTGCCAGCAGGACGGGCATAGCCTATGAGCAGTTCTTC
TRBV7-9	15	TRBJ2-3	TRBD2	-	CASSLSSGNTDTQYF	TGTGCCAGCAGCTTAAGTAGCGGGAACACAGATACGCAGTATTTT
TRBV6-6	11	TRBJ1-2	-	-	CASRTNYGYTF	TGTGCCAGCAGGACTAACTATGGCTACACCTTC
TRBV6-5	14	TRBJ2-3	-	-	CASNPTGKGHTQYF	TGTGCCAGCAACCCCACCGGCAAGGGACATACGCAGTATTTT
TRBV5-1	17	TRBJ2-5	-	-	CASSPGFRPSYQETQYF	TGCGCCAGCAGTCCGGGTTTTCGGCCCTCTTATCAAGAGACCCAGTACTTC
TRBV28	16	TRBJ2-1	-	-	CASRTTAGAYFNEQFF	TGTGCCAGCAGGACTACGGCAGGGGCATATTTCAATGAGCAGTTCTTC
TRBV2	13	TRBJ1-5	TRBD1	-	CASKGAENQPQHF	TGTGCGAGCAAGGGGGCAGAGAATCAGCCCCAGCATTTT
TRBV28	11	TRBJ2-1	-	-	CATITWNEQFF	TGTGCCACCATAACTTGGAATGAGCAGTTCTTC
TRBV2	13	TRBJ1-4	-	once	CASSQGSFEKLFF	TGTGCCAGCTCCCAGGGGAGTTTTGAAAAACTGTTTTTT
TRBV5-1	14	TRBJ2-5	-	-	CASSPGPGQETQYF	TGCGCCAGCAGCCCGGGCCCCGGGCAAGAGACCCAGTACTTC
TRBV19	15	TRBJ1-1	TRBD1	-	CASNRLGQGVTEAFF	TGTGCCAGTAATCGTTTGGGACAGGGTGTCACTGAAGCTTTCTTT
TRBV6-5	13	TRBJ2-2	-	-	CASSPRDIGELFF	TGTGCCAGCAGTCCCCGGGACATCGGGGAGCTGTTTTTT
TRBV18	11	TRBJ2-3	-	-	CASTITDTQYF	TGTGCCAGCACCATCACAGATACGCAGTATTTT
TRBV18	17	TRBJ2-7	TRBD2	-	CASSTGTSGRESYEQYF	TGTGCCAGCTCAACGGGGACTAGCGGGAGGGAATCTTACGAGCAGTACTTC
TRBV5-1	13	TRBJ2-7	TRBD1	-	CASSHGTAYEQYF	TGCGCCAGCAGCCACGGGACAGCCTACGAGCAGTACTTC
TRBV5-1	16	TRBJ2-3	TRBD2	-	CASSSRTSGGTDTQYF	TGCGCCAGCAGCTCTCGGACTAGCGGGGGCACAGATACGCAGTATTTT
TRBV6-6	14	TRBJ1-6	TRBD1	-	CASLSTGGGSPLHF	TGTGCCAGCCTCTCAACAGGGGGCGGATCACCCCTCCACTTT
TRBV18	19	TRBJ1-2	-	-	CASSPRQGSSIGPNYGYTF	TGTGCCAGCTCACCAAGGCAGGGAAGCTCTATCGGGCCTAACTATGGCTACACCTTC
TRBV7-3	13	TRBJ1-6	-	-	CASSLRQLSPLHF	TGTGCCAGCAGCTTAAGGCAGCTATCACCCCTCCACTTT
TRBV28	14	TRBJ1-2	TRBD1	-	CASRRTGENYGYTF	TGTGCCAGCAGACGGACAGGGGAAAACTATGGCTACACCTTC
TRBV6-1	15	TRBJ1-6	TRBD1	-	CASSEPGGSNSPLHF	TGTGCCAGCAGTGAACCAGGGGGAAGCAATTCACCCCTCCACTTT
TRBV7-8	14	TRBJ1-6	-	-	CASSLRQRNSPLHF	TGTGCCAGCAGCTTACGACAGCGTAATTCACCCCTCCACTTT
TRBV10-1	9	TRBJ2-6	-	-	CASGARWTF	TGCGCCAGCGGGGCGCGATGGACTTTC
TRBV11-3	12	TRBJ2-1	TRBD1	-	CASSRTGMEQFF	TGTGCCAGCAGCCGGACAGGGATGGAGCAGTTCTTC
TRBV6-1	15	TRBJ2-3	TRBD2	-	CASSAQRGFTDTQYF	TGTGCCAGCAGTGCCCAGCGGGGTTTCACAGATACGCAGTATTTT
TRBV28	14	TRBJ2-2	-	-	CASLLGPNTGELFF	TGTGCCAGTCTCCTAGGGCCGAACACCGGGGAGCTGTTTTTT
TRBV7-2	11	TRBJ2-1	TRBD2	-	CASSASGTQFF	TGTGCCAGCAGCGCCAGCGGGACTCAGTTCTTC
TRBV5-1	13	TRBJ2-5	-	-	CASSLGSSETQYF	TGCGCCAGCAGCTTGGGGTCTTCAGAGACCCAGTACTTC